Shown below are 24 T cell receptor beta chains from a single sample sequenced in a study of T cell responses to AZD1222 COVID-19 vaccine. The method was immunoSEQ multiplex PCR; TCRdb's version includes in-frame clones alone and lacks a portion of them. The sample holds approximately 190,000 clones, more than 90% seen once. The material sequenced was peripheral blood, taken 28 days after the second dose of the MenACWY control vaccine. All receptors derive from an adult who received the MenACWY meningococcal vaccine as a control.

This clone was seen only once. This chain links TRBV9 with TRBJ1-1; 9 bases agree with TRBD1. The CDR3 contains 16 residues. The V segment lost 7 bases and the J segment 7 bases; nucleotides outside the gene matches: 17. The germline V gene has CDR1 SGDLS and CDR2 YYNGEE. CDR3: CASAPQYGDRVNEAFF. CDR3 nucleotides: TGTGCCAGCGCCCCACAATACGGGGACAGGGTGAATGAAGCTTTCTTT.

The chain employs TRBV14 and TRBJ1-6; D might be TRBD1 (6 bases). Germline V gives CDR1 SGHDN, CDR2 FVKESK. CDR3 length equals 19 residues. Trimming shortened V by 0 bases and J by 5 bases, and 20 bases separated the two germline ends. The CDR3 sequence: CASSQDYSGTRINNSPLHF. The CDR3 DNA reads as TGTGCCAGCAGCCAAGATTACTCCGGGACACGGATTAATAATTCACCCCTCCACTTT.

The chain links TRBV6-5 to TRBJ1-2; TRBD1 agrees at 9 bases. The CDR3 consists of 14 residues. With V trimmed by 6 bases and J by 6 bases, 8 bases remained unmatched. CDR1 and CDR2 from the germline V gene are MNHEY and SVGAGI. The CDR3 DNA sequence: TGTGCCAGCAGCCCGACAGGGGGGATAGATGGCTACACCTTC. This gives the protein CASSPTGGIDGYTF.

The chain has TRBV6-5 and TRBJ2-7, with 8 bases identical to TRBD1. The V gene's germline CDR1 is MNHEY and CDR2 SVGAGI. There are 14 residues in the CDR3. V shed 5 bases and J 1 base; nucleotides not matched to a gene: 4. The CDR3 here is CASSHRTGSYEQYF. Written as DNA, the CDR3 is TGTGCCAGCAGTCACCGGACAGGGTCCTACGAGCAGTACTTC.

The chain uses TRBV3-1 (or the pseudogene TRBV3-2) and TRBJ1-6; 7 nucleotides line up with TRBD1. The CDR3 totals 14 residues. The ends lost 3 bases at V and 14 bases at J; junction bases unmatched: 10. Germline V gives CDR1 LGHDT, CDR2 YNNKEL (reference sequence). The CDR3 is CASSQRQGAATLHF. DNA of the CDR3: TGTGCCAGCAGCCAGCGACAGGGAGCCGCAACCCTCCACTTT.

V usage is TRBV19 and J usage is TRBJ1-2, with 8 bases that match TRBD1. V lost 5 bases and J lost 8; bases outside the gene matches: 7. Germline CDR1 and CDR2: LNHDA and SQIVND (reference sequence). The CDR3 has 13 residues. The CDR3 sequence is CASSRDRGSGYTF. In nucleotides, the CDR3 is TGTGCCAGTAGTCGAGACAGGGGATCCGGCTACACCTTC.

The chain combines TRBV7-2 with TRBJ2-3; 7 bases fit TRBD1. The CDR3 covers 15 residues. J lost 1 base, V lost 1 base, and 2 bases had no gene match. CDR1 and CDR2 from the germline V gene are SGHTA and FQGNSA. The CDR3 DNA follows: TGTGCCAGCAGCTTAGACAGGGGCCGCACAGATACGCAGTATTTT. It codes for CASSLDRGRTDTQYF.

The rearrangement uses TRBV14 and TRBJ2-2, with D perhaps matching TRBD2 (5 bases). CDR3 length: 14 residues. In germline, CDR1 is SGHDN, CDR2 FVKESK. Trimming removed 4 bases from V and 1 base from J, with 7 bases in between. CDR3 residues: CASSRTVNTGELFF. DNA for the CDR3: TGTGCCAGCAGCCGGACTGTGAACACCGGGGAGCTGTTTTTT.

The V and J genes are TRBV6-1 and TRBJ1-1; D gene ambiguous. V lost 0 bases and J lost 1, with 6 bases in between. This CDR3 comprises 14 residues. Germline loops: CDR1 MNHNS, CDR2 SASEGT. CDR3 sequence (DNA): TGTGCCAGCAGTGAAGCAGGGCAGAACACTGAAGCTTTCTTT. As protein: CASSEAGQNTEAFF.

The chain has TRBV19 and TRBJ2-1; D remains ambiguous. Trimming took 4 bases from V and 7 from J, leaving 11 bases between them. Germline CDR1 reads LNHDA; CDR2 reads SQIVND (reference sequence). The CDR3 length is 13 residues. The CDR3: CASSTYPVNEQFF. Here the CDR3 DNA reads TGTGCCAGTAGTACCTATCCCGTGAATGAGCAGTTCTTC.

This rearrangement joins TRBV7-8 to TRBJ1-2, with 10 bases matching TRBD1. The CDR3 has 18 residues. The germline gives CDR1 SGHVS, CDR2 FQNEAQ. V lost 5 bases and J lost 4; bases outside the gene matches: 16. The CDR3 coding sequence is TGTGCCAGCAGCGGACCCCGGGACAGGGGTGACAGGGTCTATGGCTACACCTTC. It encodes CASSGPRDRGDRVYGYTF.

This chain connects TRBV7-7 to TRBJ2-1; no reliable D call. Germline V gene data show CDR1 as SSHAT and CDR2 as FNYEAQ (reference sequence). The ends were cut back, 2 bases at V and 0 bases at J, with 11 bases in the middle. There are 16 residues in the CDR3. The CDR3, as DNA: TGTGCCAGCAGCTTACATCCGTTAAGCTCCTACAATGAGCAGTTCTTC. Translating it yields CASSLHPLSSYNEQFF.

The chain links TRBV4-3 to TRBJ2-3; TRBD2 matches 10 bases. This CDR3 is 18 amino acids long. Germline loops: CDR1 LGHNA, CDR2 YSLEER. J was trimmed by 3 bases and V by 5 bases; bases with no gene match: 14. CDR3 sequence (DNA): TGCGCCAGCAGCACCACCTTCGGGCTAGCGGGAGCAACAGATACGCAGTATTTT. It codes for CASSTTFGLAGATDTQYF.

This rearrangement joins TRBV5-1 to TRBJ2-2; maybe TRBD2 (6 bases). CDR1 is SGHRS and CDR2 is YFSETQ in the germline V gene. V gave up 0 bases and J gave up 5 bases, with 11 bases separating them. CDR3 length: 15 residues. This CDR3 reads CASSLDGGPTGELFF. The CDR3 nucleotides are TGCGCCAGCAGCTTGGACGGGGGACCGACCGGGGAGCTGTTTTTT. Filled out from reference TRBV5-1 and TRBJ2-2, the complete variable domain reads KAGVTQTPRYLIKTRGQQVTLSCSPISGHRSVSWYQQTPGQGLQFLFEYFSETQRNKGNFPGRFSGRQFSNSRSEMNVSTLELGDSALYLCASSLDGGPTGELFFGEGSRLTVL.

The chain combines TRBV9 with TRBJ2-7; D remains ambiguous. CDR3 length: 14 amino acids. The germline CDR1 and CDR2 sequences are SGDLS and YYNGEE. With 4 bases removed from V and 0 bases from J, the gap between germline ends came to 11 bases. CDR3: CASSPGHYSYEQYF. The CDR3 DNA reads as TGTGCCAGCAGCCCCGGGCATTACTCCTACGAGCAGTACTTC. The full variable domain, completed using reference TRBV9 and TRBJ2-7, is DSGVTQTPKHLITATGQRVTLRCSPRSGDLSVYWYQQSLDQGLQFLIQYYNGEERAKGNILERFSAQQFPDLHSELNLSSLELGDSALYFCASSPGHYSYEQYFGPGTRLTVT.

The chain couples TRBV5-6 to TRBJ2-5; 9 bases are a match to TRBD2. This CDR3 spans 13 amino acids. The germline V gene encodes CDR1 SGHDT and CDR2 YYEEEE. V trimming: 4 bases; J trimming: 5 bases; junction bases outside the gene matches: 3. The CDR3 region is CASSPGLAETQYF. The CDR3, as DNA: TGTGCCAGCAGCCCGGGACTAGCTGAGACCCAGTACTTC.

This clone has more than one count but fewer than ten. Sequence at one end of the junction differs from germline and may be a read error. This chain links TRBV12-3 or TRBV12-4 with TRBJ2-1; TRBD2 matches at 8 bases. The CDR3 contains 13 residues. The CDR3 here is CASSPALAGGRLF. CDR3 bases: TGTGCCAGCAGTCCCGCCCTCGCGGGAGGCCGTCTCTTC.

The table lists this clone with a few counts. The V gene is TRBV27, the J gene TRBJ2-7, with 9 bases that match TRBD2. The V gene's germline CDR1 is MNHEY and CDR2 SMNVEV (reference sequence). Trimming cost V 10 bases and J 6 bases; bases outside gene matches: 10. The CDR3 contains 13 residues. The CDR3 coding sequence is TGTGCCACCTATAGCGGGAGATCTTCCGAGCAGTACTTC. It codes for CATYSGRSSEQYF.

In DNA, the CDR3 is TGCGCCAGCAGCCAAACACCAGGGGAAATACTAGCAGGGAATGAGCAGTTCTTC. Its protein is CASSQTPGEILAGNEQFF. The J gene is TRBJ2-1, the V gene TRBV4-1; D is tentatively TRBD1 or TRBD2 (6 bases each). Trimming removed 2 bases from V and 7 bases from J, with 24 bases in between. The CDR3 runs to 18 residues. CDR1 is MGHRA, CDR2 YSYEKL, per germline.

The V and J genes are TRBV7-8 and TRBJ2-4; 9 nucleotides agree with TRBD2. CDR1 is SGHVS, CDR2 FQNEAQ, per germline. Trimming cost V 7 bases and J 9 bases; bases outside gene matches: 16. The CDR3 sequence is 16 residues long. DNA of the CDR3: TGTGCCAGCACCATCGGGGGTGGGCTAGCGGGACCCATTCAGTACTTC. Translating gives CASTIGGGLAGPIQYF.

This clone has only one observation. The chain has TRBV5-4 and TRBJ2-1, with 9 bases fitting TRBD2. The V and J ends lost 3 bases and 8 bases, in that order; junction bases with no gene match: 3. Germline-derived CDR1 and CDR2 are SGHNT and YYREEE (reference sequence). CDR3 length: 13 residues. CDR3 in amino acids: CASSSGLADEQFF. The CDR3 nucleotides are TGTGCCAGCAGCTCGGGACTAGCTGATGAGCAGTTCTTC.

The chain has TRBV2 and TRBJ1-4; the D is unclear. This CDR3 is 14 amino acids long. The germline V gene encodes CDR1 SNHLY and CDR2 FYNNEI. Between the trimmed V and J ends, which lost 6 bases and 3 bases, there was a span of 11 bases. CDR3 sequence reads: CASSGGRANEKLFF. The CDR3 coding sequence is TGTGCCAGCAGCGGAGGGCGCGCTAATGAAAAACTGTTTTTT.

The rearrangement links TRBV6-5 to TRBJ1-1; no clear D gene. V gave up 2 bases and J gave up 7 bases, with 5 bases separating them. This CDR3 has 11 residues. Germline V gene lookup returns CDR1 MNHEY and CDR2 SVGAGI. The CDR3 here is CASSYRGEAFF. DNA for the CDR3: TGTGCCAGCAGTTACCGGGGTGAAGCTTTCTTT.

The chain joins TRBV5-1 to TRBJ2-3; D remains ambiguous. There are 15 residues in the CDR3. Germline V gives CDR1 SGHRS, CDR2 YFSETQ. The V and J ends lost 1 base and 0 bases respectively, with 9 bases between them. CDR3 nucleotide sequence: TGCGCCAGCAGCTTGATGTGGCAGAGCACAGATACGCAGTATTTT. This codes for CASSLMWQSTDTQYF.